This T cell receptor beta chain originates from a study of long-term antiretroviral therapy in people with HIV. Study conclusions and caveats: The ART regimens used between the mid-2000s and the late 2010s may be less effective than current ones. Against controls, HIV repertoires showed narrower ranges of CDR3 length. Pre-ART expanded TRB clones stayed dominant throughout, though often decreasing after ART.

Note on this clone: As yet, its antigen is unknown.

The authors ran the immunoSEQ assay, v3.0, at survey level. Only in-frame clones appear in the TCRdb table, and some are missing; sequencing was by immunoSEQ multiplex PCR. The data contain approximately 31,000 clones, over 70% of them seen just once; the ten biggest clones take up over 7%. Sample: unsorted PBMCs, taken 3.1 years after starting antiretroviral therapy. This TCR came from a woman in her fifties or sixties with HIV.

CDR3 amino acids: CASSQTGTGGEKLFF. CDR3 DNA: TGCGCCAGCAGCCAGACCGGGACAGGGGGTGAAAAACTGTTTTTT. V gene TRBV4-1 combines with J gene TRBJ1-4; TRBD1 matches at 11 bases. Germline V CDR1 and CDR2: MGHRA, YSYEKL. J lost 7 bases, V lost 3 bases, and 4 bases had no gene match. This CDR3 contains 15 residues.